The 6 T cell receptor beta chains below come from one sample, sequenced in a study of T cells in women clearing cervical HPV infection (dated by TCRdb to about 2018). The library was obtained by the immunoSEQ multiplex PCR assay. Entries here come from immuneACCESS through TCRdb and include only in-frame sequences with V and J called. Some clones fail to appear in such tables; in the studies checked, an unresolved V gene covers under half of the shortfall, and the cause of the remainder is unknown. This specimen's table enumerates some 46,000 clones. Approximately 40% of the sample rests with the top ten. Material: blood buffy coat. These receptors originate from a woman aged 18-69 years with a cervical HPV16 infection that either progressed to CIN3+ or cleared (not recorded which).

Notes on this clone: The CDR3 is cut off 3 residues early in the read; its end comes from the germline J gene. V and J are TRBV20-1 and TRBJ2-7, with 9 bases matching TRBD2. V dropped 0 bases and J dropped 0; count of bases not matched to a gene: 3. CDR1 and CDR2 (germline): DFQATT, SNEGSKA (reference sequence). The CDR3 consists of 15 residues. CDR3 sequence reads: CSARELAGPSYEQYF. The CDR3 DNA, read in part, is TGCAGTGCTAGAGAACTAGCGGGTCCCTCCTACGAG.

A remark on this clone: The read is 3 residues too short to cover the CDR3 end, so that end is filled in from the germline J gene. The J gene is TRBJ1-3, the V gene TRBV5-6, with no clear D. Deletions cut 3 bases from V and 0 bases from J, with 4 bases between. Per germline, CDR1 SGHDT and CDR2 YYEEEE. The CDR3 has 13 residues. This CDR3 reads CASSSYSGNTIYF. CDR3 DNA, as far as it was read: TGTGCCAGCAGCTCTTACTCTGGAAACACC.

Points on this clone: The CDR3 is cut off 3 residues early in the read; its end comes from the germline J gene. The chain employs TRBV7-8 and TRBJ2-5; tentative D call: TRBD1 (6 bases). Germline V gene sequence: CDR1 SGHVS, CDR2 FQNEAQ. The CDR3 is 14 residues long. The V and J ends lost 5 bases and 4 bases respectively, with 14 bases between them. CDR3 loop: CASSGVGRGETQYF. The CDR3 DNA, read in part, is TGTGCCAGCAGCGGGGTAGGCAGGGGAGAGACC. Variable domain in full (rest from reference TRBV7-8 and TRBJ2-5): GAGVSQSPRYKVAKRGQDVALRCDPISGHVSLFWYQQALGQGPEFLTYFQNEAQLDKSGLPSDRFFAERPEGSVSTLKIQRTQQEDSAVYLCASSGVGRGETQYFGPGTRLLVL.

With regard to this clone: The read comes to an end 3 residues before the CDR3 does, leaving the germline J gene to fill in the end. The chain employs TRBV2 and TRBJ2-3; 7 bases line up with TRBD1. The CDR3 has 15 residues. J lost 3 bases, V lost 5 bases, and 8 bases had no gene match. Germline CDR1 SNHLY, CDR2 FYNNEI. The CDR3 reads CASSLRDSRTDTQYF. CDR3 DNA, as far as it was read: TGTGCCAGCAGTCTCCGGGACAGTAGGACAGATACG.

Partial CDR3 DNA: TGTGCCAGCAGATTTAGCGGGGGAGAGACC. This sequence encodes CASRFSGGET. The full CDR3 is CASRFSGGETQYF. The rearrangement uses TRBV7-2 and TRBJ2-5; 9 bases are shared with TRBD2. The CDR3 goes on 3 residues after the read ends, and that part is filled in from the germline J gene. The trim removed 6 bases at V and 4 bases at J, leaving 3 bases unmatched. The CDR3 runs to 13 residues. Germline V lookup: CDR1 SGHTA, CDR2 FQGNSA.

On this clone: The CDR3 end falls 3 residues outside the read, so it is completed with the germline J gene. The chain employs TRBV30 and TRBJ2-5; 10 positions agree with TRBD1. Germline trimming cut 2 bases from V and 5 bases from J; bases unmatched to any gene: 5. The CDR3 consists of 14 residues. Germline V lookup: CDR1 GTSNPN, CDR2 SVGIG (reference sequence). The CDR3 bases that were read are TGTGCCTGGAGTTGGACAGGGGGGTCGGAGACC. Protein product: CAWSWTGGSET. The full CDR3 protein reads CAWSWTGGSETQYF.